This TCR beta chain was sequenced in a study of shared clonotypes between healthy human individuals. TCRdb's table, derived via immunoSEQ multiplex PCR, lists solely in-frame clones and lacks some. This repertoire shows over 1.5 million clones, approximately 98% found once; its top ten account for roughly 0.45%. Study-wide findings and caveats: Sharing across four donors was highest in naive CD4 (around 5%) and lowest in memory CD8 (roughly 0.4%).

Turning to this clone: Antigen: not known.

The TCR comes from a young man in good health. Sequenced material: naive CD4+ T cells sorted from blood. Subset defined: CD45RA+ positively selected.

CDR3: CASSPPGRINEKLFF. The CDR3 DNA reads as TGTGCCAGCAGCCCGCCGGGACGGATTAATGAAAAACTGTTTTTT. The rearrangement links TRBV5-8 to TRBJ1-4, with a possible D match to TRBD1 (5 bases). V shed 4 bases and J shed 4 bases, with 14 bases lying between them. Per the germline V gene, CDR1 is SGHTS and CDR2 is YDEGEE. The CDR3 contains 15 residues.